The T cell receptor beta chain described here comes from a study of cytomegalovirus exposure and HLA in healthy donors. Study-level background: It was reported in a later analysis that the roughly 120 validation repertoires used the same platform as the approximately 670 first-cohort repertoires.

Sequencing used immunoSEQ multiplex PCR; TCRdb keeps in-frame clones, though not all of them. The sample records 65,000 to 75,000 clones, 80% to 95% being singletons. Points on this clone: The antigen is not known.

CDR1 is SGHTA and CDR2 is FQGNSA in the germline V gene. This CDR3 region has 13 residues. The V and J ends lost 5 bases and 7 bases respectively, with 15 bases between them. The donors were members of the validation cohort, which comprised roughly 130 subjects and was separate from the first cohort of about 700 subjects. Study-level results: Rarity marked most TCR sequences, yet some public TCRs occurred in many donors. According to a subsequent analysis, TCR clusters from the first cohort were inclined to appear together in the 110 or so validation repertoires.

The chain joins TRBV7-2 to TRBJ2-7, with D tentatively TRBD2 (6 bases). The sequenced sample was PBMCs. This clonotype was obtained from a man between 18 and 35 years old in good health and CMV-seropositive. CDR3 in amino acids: CASSRLGREEQYF. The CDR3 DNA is TGTGCCAGCAGCCGACTTGGCCGGGAGGAGCAGTACTTC.